The subject of this entry is one TCR beta chain. Other DNA sequences in the same sample also yield this CDR3. This specimen comes from a study of T cell responses to AZD1222 COVID-19 vaccine. Profiled with immunoSEQ multiplex PCR; TCRdb holds only in-frame clones, not every one. This table has some 64,000 clones, about 90% appearing once. The ends lost 0 bases at V and 1 base at J; junction bases unmatched: 0. The length of the CDR3 is 14 residues. Germline CDR1 and CDR2: SGDLS and YYNGEE. V gene TRBV9 combines with J gene TRBJ2-5; 7 bases are a match to TRBD2. The sequenced sample was peripheral blood, obtained on day 0 of AZD1222 vaccination. The clonotype comes from an adult in good health. The CDR3 DNA sequence: TGTGCCAGCAGCGTAGCTAGCGGCCAAGAGACCCAGTACTTC. Its translation: CASSVASGQETQYF.